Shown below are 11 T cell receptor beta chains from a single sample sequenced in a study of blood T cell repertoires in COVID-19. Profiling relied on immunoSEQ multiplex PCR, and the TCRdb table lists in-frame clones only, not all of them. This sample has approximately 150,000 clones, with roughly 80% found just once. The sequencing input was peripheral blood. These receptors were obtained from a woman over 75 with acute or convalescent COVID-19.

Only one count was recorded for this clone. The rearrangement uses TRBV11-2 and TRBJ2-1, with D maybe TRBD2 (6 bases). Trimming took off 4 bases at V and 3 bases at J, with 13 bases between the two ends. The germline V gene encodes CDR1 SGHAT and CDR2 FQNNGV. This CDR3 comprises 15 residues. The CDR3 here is CASSSRGLVYNEQFF. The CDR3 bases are TGTGCCAGCAGCTCTCGGGGGTTGGTCTACAATGAGCAGTTCTTC.

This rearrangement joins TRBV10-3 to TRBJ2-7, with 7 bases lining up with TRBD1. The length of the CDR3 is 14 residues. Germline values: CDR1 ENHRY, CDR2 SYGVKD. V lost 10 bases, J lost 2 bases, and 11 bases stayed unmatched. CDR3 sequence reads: CATNPGGQTYEQYF. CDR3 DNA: TGTGCCACCAACCCTGGGGGACAGACCTACGAGCAGTACTTC.

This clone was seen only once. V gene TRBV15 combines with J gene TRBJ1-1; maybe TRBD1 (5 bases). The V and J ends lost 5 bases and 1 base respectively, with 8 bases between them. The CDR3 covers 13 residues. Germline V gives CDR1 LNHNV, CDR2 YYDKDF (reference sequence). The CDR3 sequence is CATSRGRNTEAFF. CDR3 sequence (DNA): TGTGCCACCAGCCGGGGGAGGAACACTGAAGCTTTCTTT.

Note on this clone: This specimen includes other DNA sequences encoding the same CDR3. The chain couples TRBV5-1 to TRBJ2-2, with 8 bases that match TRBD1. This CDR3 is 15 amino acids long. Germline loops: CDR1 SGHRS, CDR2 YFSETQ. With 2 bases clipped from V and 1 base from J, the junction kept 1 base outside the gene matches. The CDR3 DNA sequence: TGCGCCAGCAGCTTTGGGACAGGGAACACCGGGGAGCTGTTTTTT. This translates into CASSFGTGNTGELFF.

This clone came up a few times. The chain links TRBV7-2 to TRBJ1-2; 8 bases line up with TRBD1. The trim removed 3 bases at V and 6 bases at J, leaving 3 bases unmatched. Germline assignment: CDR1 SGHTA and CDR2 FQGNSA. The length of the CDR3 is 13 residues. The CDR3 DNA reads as TGTGCCAGCAGCTTCAGGGGGCAGAATGGCTACACCTTC. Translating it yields CASSFRGQNGYTF. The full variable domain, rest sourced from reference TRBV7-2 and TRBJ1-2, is GAGVSQSPSNKVTEKGKDVELRCDPISGHTALYWYRQSLGQGLEFLIYFQGNSAPDKSGLPSDRFSAERTGGSVSTLTIQRTQQEDSAVYLCASSFRGQNGYTFGSGTRLTVV.

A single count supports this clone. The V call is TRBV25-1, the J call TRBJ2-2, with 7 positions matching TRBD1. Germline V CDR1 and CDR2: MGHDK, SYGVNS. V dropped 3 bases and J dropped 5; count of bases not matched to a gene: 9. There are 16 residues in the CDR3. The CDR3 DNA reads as TGTGCCAGCAGTGACGAGAACAGGGGCAGGACCGGGGAGCTGTTTTTT. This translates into CASSDENRGRTGELFF.

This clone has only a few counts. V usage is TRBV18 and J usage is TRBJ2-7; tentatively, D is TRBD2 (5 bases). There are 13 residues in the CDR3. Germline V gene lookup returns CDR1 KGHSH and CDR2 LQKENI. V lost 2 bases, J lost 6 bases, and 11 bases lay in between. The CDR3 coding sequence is TGTGCCAGCTCACCAGGTGTGGCGGGCGAGCAGTACTTC. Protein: CASSPGVAGEQYF.

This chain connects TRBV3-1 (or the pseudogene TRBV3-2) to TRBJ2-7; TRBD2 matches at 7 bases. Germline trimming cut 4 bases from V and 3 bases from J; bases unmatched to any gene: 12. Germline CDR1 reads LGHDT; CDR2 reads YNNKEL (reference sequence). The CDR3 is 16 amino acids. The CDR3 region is CASSLPLGEGRYEQYF. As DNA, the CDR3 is TGTGCCAGCAGCCTCCCCCTGGGGGAGGGCCGCTACGAGCAGTACTTC.

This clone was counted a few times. The CDR3 sequence is CASRLKPGQINQPQHF. In DNA, the CDR3 is TGTGCCAGTAGACTTAAACCGGGACAGATCAATCAGCCCCAGCATTTT. The J gene is TRBJ1-5, the V gene TRBV19; 7 nucleotides align to TRBD1. From germline, CDR1 is LNHDA and CDR2 SQIVND (reference sequence). Trimming removed 6 bases from V and 3 bases from J; junction bases left unmatched: 11. This CDR3 spans 16 amino acids.

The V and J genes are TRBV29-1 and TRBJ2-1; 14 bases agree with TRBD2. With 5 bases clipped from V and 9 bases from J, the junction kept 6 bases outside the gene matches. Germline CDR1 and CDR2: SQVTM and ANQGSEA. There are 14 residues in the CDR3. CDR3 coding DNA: TGCAGCGTTTCGGGACTAGCGGGAGCAGGTGAGCAGTTCTTC. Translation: CSVSGLAGAGEQFF.

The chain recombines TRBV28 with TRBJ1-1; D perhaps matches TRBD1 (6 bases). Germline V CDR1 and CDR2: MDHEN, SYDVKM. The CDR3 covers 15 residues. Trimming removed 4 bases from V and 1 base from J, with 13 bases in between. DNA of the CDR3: TGTGCCAGCAGTTCACCCGGACAGCCGAACACTGAAGCTTTCTTT. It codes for CASSSPGQPNTEAFF. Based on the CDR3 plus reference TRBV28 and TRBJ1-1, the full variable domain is DVKVTQSSRYLVKRTGEKVFLECVQDMDHENMFWYRQDPGLGLRLIYFSYDVKMKEKGDIPEGYSVSREKKERFSLILESASTNQTSMYLCASSSPGQPNTEAFFGQGTRLTVV.